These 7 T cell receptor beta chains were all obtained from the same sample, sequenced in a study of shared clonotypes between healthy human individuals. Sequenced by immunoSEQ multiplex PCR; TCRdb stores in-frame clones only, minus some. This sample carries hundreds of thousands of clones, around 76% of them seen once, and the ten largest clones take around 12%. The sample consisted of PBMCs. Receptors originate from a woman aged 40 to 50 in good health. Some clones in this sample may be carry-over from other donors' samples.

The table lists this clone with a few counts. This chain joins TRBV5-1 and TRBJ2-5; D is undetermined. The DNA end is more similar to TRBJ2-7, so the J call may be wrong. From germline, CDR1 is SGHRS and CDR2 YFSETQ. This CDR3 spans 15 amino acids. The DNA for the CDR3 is TGCGCCAGCAGCTTGGGCTCCTCCGGGTCCTACGAGCAGTACTTC. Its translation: CASSLGSSGSYEQYF.

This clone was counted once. CDR3 DNA sequence: TGTGCCAGCAGTGATGGGGGACATATGAGTTCACCCCTCCACTTT. Protein sequence: CASSDGGHMSSPLHF. The rearrangement joins TRBV25-1 to TRBJ1-6; D possibly corresponds to TRBD1 (6 bases). CDR1 and CDR2 (germline): MGHDK, SYGVNS. The V end was cut by 3 bases, the J end by 9 bases, with 15 bases between. The CDR3 contains 15 residues. Variable domain in full (rest from reference TRBV25-1 and TRBJ1-6): EADIYQTPRYLVIGTGKKITLECSQTMGHDKMYWYQQDPGMELHLIHYSYGVNSTEKGDLSSESTVSRIRTEHFPLTLESARPSHTSQYLCASSDGGHMSSPLHFGNGTRLTVT.

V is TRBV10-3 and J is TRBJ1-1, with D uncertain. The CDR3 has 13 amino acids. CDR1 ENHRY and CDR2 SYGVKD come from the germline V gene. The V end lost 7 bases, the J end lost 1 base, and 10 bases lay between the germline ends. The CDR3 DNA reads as TGTGCCATCACCCTGACAAAGAACACTGAAGCTTTCTTT. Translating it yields CAITLTKNTEAFF.

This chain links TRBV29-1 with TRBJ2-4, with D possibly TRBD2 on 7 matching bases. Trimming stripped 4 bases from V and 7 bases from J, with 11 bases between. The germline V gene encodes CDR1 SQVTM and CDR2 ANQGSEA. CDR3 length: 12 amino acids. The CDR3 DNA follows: TGCAGCGTTGGGGAGGGGGAGAACATTCAGTACTTC. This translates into CSVGEGENIQYF.

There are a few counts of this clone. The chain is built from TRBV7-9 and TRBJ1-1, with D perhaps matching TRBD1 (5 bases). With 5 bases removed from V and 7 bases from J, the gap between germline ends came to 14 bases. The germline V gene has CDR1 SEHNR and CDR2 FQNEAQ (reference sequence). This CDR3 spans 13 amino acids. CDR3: CASSGGHLNEAFF. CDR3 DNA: TGTGCCAGCAGCGGAGGACACCTTAATGAAGCTTTCTTT.

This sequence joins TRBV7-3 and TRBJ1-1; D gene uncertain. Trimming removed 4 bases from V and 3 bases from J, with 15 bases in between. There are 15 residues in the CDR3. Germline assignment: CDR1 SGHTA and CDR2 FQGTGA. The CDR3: CASSSTPGGDTEAFF. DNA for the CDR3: TGTGCCAGCAGCTCGACCCCCGGCGGGGACACTGAAGCTTTCTTT.

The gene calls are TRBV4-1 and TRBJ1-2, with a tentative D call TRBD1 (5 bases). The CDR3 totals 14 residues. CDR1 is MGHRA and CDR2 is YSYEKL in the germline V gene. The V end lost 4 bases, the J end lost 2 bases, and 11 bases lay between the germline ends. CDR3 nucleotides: TGCGCCAGCAGCCCCCGACAGTGGAACTATGGCTACACCTTC. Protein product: CASSPRQWNYGYTF.